This paragraph covers one T cell receptor beta chain sequence. Its antigen target is currently unknown. No base quality values were provided; no much bigger clone lies one nucleotide off. Via the germline V gene, CDR1 is SGHAT and CDR2 FQNNGV. From cysteine to phenylalanine, the CDR3 is 19 amino acids long. Just the 57-base CDR3 DNA is kept, in frame starting at base 1. V and J are trimmed by 3 bases and 1 base, and the gene matches miss 12 bases of the junction. The library was produced with the immunoSEQ multiplex PCR assay. TCRdb limited this immuneACCESS table to in-frame rearrangements with V and J called. A share of clones is missing; checked studies link under half to unresolved V genes, and the rest is unexplained. The sample table holds 45,000 to 55,000 clones, of which approximately 92% were seen once. The biggest ten clones account for 0.99% of the sample. This specimen belongs to a study of T cell changes during pregnancy in multiple sclerosis (dated by TCRdb to about 2019). In terms of the full investigation: The study looked at changes in the T cell repertoire across pregnancy in women with multiple sclerosis.

This receptor chain uses TRBV11-2 and TRBJ1-1; 12 bases in the middle match TRBD1. The source material was peripheral blood, sampled after pregnancy. The sequence derives from a female donor with multiple sclerosis, enrolled in a pregnancy study. The CDR3 reads as follows: CASSFSGTGGASWNTEAFF. The DNA sequence is given as TGTGCCAGCAGCTTCTCGGGGACAGGGGGCGCGAGTTGGAACACTGAAGCTTTCTTT.